The 2 T cell receptor beta chains reported below all come from one sample, sequenced in a study of TIL therapy for anti-PD-1-resistant metastatic lung cancer. The libraries were made with immunoSEQ v3. This table comes from immunoSEQ multiplex PCR, and its TCRdb copy is limited to in-frame clones, with some not included. The table shows 40,000 to 60,000 clones, with roughly 78% occurring only once. Documented time point: pre-treatment sample, taken before nivolumab and TIL therapy. Sequencing was performed on blood, taken at baseline. The receptor source for this set is a woman aged 25-80 years with non-small cell lung cancer.

There are a few counts of this clone. This rearrangement joins TRBV15 to TRBJ1-2; D gene ambiguous. The germline CDR1 and CDR2 sequences are LNHNV and YYDKDF (reference sequence). The CDR3 covers 15 residues. V was cut by 1 base and J by 3 bases, with 12 bases left in between. The CDR3 region is CATSRAPRGDYGYTF. The CDR3 bases are TGTGCCACCAGCAGAGCCCCCCGCGGGGACTATGGCTACACCTTC.

The V call is TRBV29-1, the J call TRBJ2-7; D is tentatively TRBD1 or TRBD2 (6 bases each). V was clipped by 7 bases and J by 3 bases, with 16 bases between them. The CDR3 consists of 13 residues. CDR1 SQVTM and CDR2 ANQGSEA come from the germline V gene. The CDR3 reads CSAEGGSHYEQYF. The CDR3, as DNA: TGCAGCGCAGAGGGGGGATCCCACTACGAGCAGTACTTC.